This entry describes one TCR beta chain. The antigen remains undetermined. TCRdb's copy holds only in-frame clones and misses some; the assay was immunoSEQ multiplex PCR. The table has roughly 50,000 clones, 80% to 95% seen once. The sample belongs to a study of graft-versus-host responses after intestinal transplantation. Across the study: Those transplanted obtained multivisceral, liver-intestinal, or isolated intestinal grafts. Tacrolimus plus steroids were given to all recipients for about 3 years, preceded by anti-thymocyte globulin induction.

Germline lookup yields CDR1 SGHNT and CDR2 YYREEE (reference sequence). The V segment lost 3 bases and the J segment 4 bases; nucleotides outside the gene matches: 7. The CDR3 totals 16 residues. Regarding the study as a whole: High graft-versus-host to host-versus-graft clonal ratios were found in allografts of patients who had graft-donor T cell macrochimerism. Investigators detected GvH clones in recipient marrow, with some emerging earlier in ileum or blood.

V gene TRBV5-4 combines with J gene TRBJ2-5; the match to TRBD2 covers 12 bases. The material sequenced was unstimulated CD4+ T cells sorted from spleen or lymph node cells, taken before transplant. The origin of this receptor is a human donor who was the organ donor for an intestinal transplant. The CDR3 region has the DNA TGTGCCAGCAGCTACTCTAGCGGGAGGGCCGGAGAGACCCAGTACTTC. Translating it yields CASSYSSGRAGETQYF.